This TCR beta chain was captured by sequencing in a study of regulatory T cells in long-lasting Graves disease. Building the TCR beta libraries relied on iRepertoire HTBI primers, and CDR3 regions underwent Arm-PCR. In the original processing: From all samples, identification returned roughly 15 TRBJ and under 75 TRBV segments. MiXCR was run by TCRdb on the multiplex PCR reads, yielding one entry per CDR3 protein. TCRdb's processing, not the authors', yielded these V and J calls. Found here are roughly 250,000 distinct CDR3 sequences, around a sixth of them singletons; the top ten hold 14%. Germline CDR1 and CDR2: LGHNT and FRNRAP. The length of the CDR3 is 15 residues. With V trimmed by 7 bases and J by 6 bases, 6 bases remained unmatched. Time point reported: newly diagnosed GD, antithyroid drugs for less than 3 months. Construction of the TCR library relied on RNA isolated from PBMCs. Ten or more counts support this clonotype.

This same sample was also taken into another study, of T cells in Graves' hyperthyroidism and ophthalmopathy.

This TCR came from a woman aged 25 to 39 with Graves disease. Source: peripheral blood mononuclear cells (PBMCs), taken at new diagnosis, from a patient treated with antithyroid drugs. The chain joins TRBV12-5 to TRBJ2-2; 12 bases are a match to TRBD2. CDR3 protein: CASARLAGGPGELFF. Here the CDR3 DNA reads TGTGCTAGTGCCCGCCTAGCGGGGGGGCCCGGGGAGCTGTTTTTT.